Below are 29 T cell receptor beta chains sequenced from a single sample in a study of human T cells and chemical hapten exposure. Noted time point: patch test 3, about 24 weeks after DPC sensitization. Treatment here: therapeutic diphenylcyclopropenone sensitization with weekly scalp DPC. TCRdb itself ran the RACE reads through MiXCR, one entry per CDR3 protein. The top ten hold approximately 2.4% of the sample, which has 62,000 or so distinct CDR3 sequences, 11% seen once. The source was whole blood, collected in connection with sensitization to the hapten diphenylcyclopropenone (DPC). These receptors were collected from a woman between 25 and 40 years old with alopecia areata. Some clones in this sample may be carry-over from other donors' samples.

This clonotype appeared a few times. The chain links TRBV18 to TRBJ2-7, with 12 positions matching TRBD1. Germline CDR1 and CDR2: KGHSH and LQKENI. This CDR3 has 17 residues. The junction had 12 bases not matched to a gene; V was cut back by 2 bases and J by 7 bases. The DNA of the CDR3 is TGTGCCAGCTCACCAGAAGGGGCCGGGACAGGGGGCGGTGAGCAGTACTTC. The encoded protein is CASSPEGAGTGGGEQYF.

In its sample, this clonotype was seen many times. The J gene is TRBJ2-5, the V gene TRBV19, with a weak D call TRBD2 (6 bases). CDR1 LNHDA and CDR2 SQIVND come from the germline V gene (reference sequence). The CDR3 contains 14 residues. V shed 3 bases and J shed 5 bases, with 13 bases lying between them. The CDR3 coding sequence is TGTGCCAGTAGTATCGCCCTAGCGTCGGAGACCCAGTACTTC. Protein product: CASSIALASETQYF.

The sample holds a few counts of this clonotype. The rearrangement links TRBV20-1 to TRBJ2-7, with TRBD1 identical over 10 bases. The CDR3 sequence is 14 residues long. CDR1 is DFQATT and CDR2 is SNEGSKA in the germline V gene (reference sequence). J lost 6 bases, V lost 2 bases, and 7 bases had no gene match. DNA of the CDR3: TGCAGTGCTAGATTTGGGACAGGGGATGGCGAGCAGTACTTC. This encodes CSARFGTGDGEQYF.

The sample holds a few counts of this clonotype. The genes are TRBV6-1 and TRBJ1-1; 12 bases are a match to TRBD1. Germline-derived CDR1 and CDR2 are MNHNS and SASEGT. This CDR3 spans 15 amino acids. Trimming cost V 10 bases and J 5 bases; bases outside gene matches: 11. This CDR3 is CATTPGQGARTEAFF. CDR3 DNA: TGTGCCACCACACCGGGACAGGGGGCGCGAACTGAAGCTTTCTTT.

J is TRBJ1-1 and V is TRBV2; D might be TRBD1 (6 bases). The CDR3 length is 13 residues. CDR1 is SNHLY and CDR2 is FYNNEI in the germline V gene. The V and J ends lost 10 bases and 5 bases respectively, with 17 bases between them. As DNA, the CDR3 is TGTGCCACCCGGGGGGCAGGACTGACTGAAGCTTTCTTT. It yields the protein CATRGAGLTEAFF.

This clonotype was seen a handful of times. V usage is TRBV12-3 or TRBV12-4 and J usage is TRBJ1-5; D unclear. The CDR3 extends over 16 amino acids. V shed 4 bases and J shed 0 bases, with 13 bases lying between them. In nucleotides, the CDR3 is TGTGCCAGCAGTTCCCCCACAGCCCATAGCAATCAGCCCCAGCATTTT. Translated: CASSSPTAHSNQPQHF.

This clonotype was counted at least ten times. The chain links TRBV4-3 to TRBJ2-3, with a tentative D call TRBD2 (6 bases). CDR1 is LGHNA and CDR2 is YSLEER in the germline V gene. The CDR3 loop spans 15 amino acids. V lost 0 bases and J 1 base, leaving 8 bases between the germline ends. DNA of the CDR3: TGCGCCAGCAGCCAAGATGGCGGGGGCACAGATACGCAGTATTTT. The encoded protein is CASSQDGGGTDTQYF.

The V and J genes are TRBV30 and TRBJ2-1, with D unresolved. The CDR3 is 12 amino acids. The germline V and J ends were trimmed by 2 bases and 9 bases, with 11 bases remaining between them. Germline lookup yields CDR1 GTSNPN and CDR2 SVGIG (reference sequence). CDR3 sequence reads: CAWSPLGIEQFF. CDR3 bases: TGTGCCTGGAGTCCTCTGGGGATTGAGCAGTTCTTC.

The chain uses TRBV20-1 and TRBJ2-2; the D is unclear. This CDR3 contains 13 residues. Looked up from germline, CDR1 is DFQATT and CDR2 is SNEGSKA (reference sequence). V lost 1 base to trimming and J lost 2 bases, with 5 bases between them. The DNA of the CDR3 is TGCAGTGCTAGAGTAGTAAACACCGGGGAGCTGTTTTTT. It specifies CSARVVNTGELFF.

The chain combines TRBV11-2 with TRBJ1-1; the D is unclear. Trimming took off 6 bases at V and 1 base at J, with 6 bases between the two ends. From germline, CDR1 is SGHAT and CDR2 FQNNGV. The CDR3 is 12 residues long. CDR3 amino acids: CASRAGNTEAFF. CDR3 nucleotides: TGTGCCAGCAGGGCTGGGAACACTGAAGCTTTCTTT.

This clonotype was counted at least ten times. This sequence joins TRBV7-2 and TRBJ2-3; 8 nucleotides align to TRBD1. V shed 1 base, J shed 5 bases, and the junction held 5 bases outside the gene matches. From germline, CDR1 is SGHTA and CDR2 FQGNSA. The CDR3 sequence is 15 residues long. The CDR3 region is CASSLVDRAQDTQYF. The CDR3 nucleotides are TGTGCCAGCAGCTTAGTGGACAGGGCCCAAGATACGCAGTATTTT. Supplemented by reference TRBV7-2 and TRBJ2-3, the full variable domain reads GAGVSQSPSNKVTEKGKDVELRCDPISGHTALYWYRQSLGQGLEFLIYFQGNSAPDKSGLPSDRFSAERTGGSVSTLTIQRTQQEDSAVYLCASSLVDRAQDTQYFGPGTRLTVL.

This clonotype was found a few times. The CDR3 reads CASSLVPGDGNQPQHF. The CDR3 bases are TGCGCCAGCAGCTTGGTACCGGGAGATGGCAATCAGCCCCAGCATTTT. The chain joins TRBV5-1 to TRBJ1-5; D not resolved. CDR1 and CDR2 (germline): SGHRS, YFSETQ. The ends were cut back, 0 bases at V and 2 bases at J, with 12 bases in the middle. The CDR3 runs to 16 residues. Full variable domain (rest looked up from reference TRBV5-1 and TRBJ1-5): KAGVTQTPRYLIKTRGQQVTLSCSPISGHRSVSWYQQTPGQGLQFLFEYFSETQRNKGNFPGRFSGRQFSNSRSEMNVSTLELGDSALYLCASSLVPGDGNQPQHFGDGTRLSIL.

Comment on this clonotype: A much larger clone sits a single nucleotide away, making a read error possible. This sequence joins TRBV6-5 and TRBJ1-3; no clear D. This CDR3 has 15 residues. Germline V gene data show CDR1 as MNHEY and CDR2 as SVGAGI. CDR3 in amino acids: CATLAPAFSGNTTYF. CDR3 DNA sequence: TGTGCCACCCTTGCACCGGCCTTCTCTGGAAACACCACATATTTT.

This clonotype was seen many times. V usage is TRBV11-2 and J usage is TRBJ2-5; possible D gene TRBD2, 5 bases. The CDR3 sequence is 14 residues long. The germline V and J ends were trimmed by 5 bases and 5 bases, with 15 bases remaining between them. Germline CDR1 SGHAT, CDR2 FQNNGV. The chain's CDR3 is CASSRTYLTETQYF. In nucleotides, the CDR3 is TGTGCCAGCAGCCGGACTTACCTCACGGAGACCCAGTACTTC. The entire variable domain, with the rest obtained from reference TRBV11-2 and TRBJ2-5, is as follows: EAGVAQSPRYKIIEKRQSVAFWCNPISGHATLYWYQQILGQGPKLLIQFQNNGVVDDSQLPKDRFSAERLKGVDSTLKIQPAKLEDSAVYLCASSRTYLTETQYFGPGTRLLVL.

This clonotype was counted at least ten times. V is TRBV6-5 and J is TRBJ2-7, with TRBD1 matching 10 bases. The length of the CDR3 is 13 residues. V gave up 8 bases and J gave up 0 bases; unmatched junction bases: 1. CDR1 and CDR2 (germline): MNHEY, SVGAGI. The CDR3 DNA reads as TGTGCCAGCTGGACAGGGGGCTCCTACGAGCAGTACTTC. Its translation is CASWTGGSYEQYF.

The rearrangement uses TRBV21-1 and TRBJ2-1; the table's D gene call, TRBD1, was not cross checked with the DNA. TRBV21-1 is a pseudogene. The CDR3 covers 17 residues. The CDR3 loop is CASSKTSGTGGYNEQFF. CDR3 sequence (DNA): TGTGCCAGCAGCAAGACCTCCGGGACAGGGGGCTACAATGAGCAGTTCTTC.

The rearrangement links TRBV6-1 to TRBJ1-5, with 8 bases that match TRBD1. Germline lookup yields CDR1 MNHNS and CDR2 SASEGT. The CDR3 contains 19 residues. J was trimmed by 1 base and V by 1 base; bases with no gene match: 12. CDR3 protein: CASSEVRQGFGKSNQPQHF. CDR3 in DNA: TGTGCCAGCAGTGAAGTCAGACAGGGGTTTGGGAAAAGCAATCAGCCCCAGCATTTT.

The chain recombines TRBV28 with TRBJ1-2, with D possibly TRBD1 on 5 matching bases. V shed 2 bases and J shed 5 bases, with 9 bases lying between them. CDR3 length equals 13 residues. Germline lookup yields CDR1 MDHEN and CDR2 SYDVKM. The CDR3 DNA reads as TGTGCCAGCAGTTTAAGTGCAGGGTATGGCTACACCTTC. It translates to CASSLSAGYGYTF.

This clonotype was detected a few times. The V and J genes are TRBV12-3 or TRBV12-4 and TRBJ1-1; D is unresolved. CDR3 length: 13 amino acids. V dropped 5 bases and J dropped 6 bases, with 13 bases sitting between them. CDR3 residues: CASSRPGFPEAFF. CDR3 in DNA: TGTGCCAGCAGTCGACCTGGGTTTCCTGAAGCTTTCTTT.

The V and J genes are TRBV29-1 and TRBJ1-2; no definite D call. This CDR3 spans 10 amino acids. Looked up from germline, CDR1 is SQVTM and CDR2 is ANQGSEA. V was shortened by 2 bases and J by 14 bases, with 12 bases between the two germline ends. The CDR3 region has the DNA TGCAGCGTTGAATCGATCCGAGTTACCTTC. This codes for CSVESIRVTF.

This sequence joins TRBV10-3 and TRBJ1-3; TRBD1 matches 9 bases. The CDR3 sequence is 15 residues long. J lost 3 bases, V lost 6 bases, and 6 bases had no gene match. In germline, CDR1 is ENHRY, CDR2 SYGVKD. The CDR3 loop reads CAIRTTGGVGNTIYF. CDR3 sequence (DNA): TGTGCCATCAGAACTACAGGGGGCGTTGGAAACACCATATATTTT.

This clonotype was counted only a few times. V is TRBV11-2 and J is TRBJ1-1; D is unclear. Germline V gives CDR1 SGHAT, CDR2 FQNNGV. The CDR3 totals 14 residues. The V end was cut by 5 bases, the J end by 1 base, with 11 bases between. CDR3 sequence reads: CASSERPRNTEAFF. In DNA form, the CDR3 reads TGTGCCAGCAGCGAACGACCTAGGAACACTGAAGCTTTCTTT. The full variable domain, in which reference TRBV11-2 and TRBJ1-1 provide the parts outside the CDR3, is EAGVAQSPRYKIIEKRQSVAFWCNPISGHATLYWYQQILGQGPKLLIQFQNNGVVDDSQLPKDRFSAERLKGVDSTLKIQPAKLEDSAVYLCASSERPRNTEAFFGQGTRLTVV.

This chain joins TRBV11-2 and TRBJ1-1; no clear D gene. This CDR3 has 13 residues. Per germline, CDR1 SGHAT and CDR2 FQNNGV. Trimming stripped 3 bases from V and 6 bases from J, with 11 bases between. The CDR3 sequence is CASSLRAGSEAFF. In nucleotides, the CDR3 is TGTGCCAGCAGCTTGAGGGCGGGGTCTGAAGCTTTCTTT.

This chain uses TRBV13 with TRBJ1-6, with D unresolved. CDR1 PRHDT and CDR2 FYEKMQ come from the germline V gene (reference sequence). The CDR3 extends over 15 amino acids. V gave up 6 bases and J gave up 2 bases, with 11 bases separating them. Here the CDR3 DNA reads TGTGCCAGCAGGTCGAACCTGGCCTATAATTCACCCCTCCACTTT. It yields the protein CASRSNLAYNSPLHF. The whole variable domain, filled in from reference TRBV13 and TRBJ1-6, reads AAGVIQSPRHLIKEKRETATLKCYPIPRHDTVYWYQQGPGQDPQFLISFYEKMQSDKGSIPDRFSAQQFSDYHSELNMSSLELGDSALYFCASRSNLAYNSPLHFGNGTRLTVT.

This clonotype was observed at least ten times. CDR3 sequence: CASSLELSYNSPLHF. In nucleotides, the CDR3 is TGTGCCAGCAGCCTCGAGCTCTCCTATAATTCACCCCTCCACTTT. The rearrangement links TRBV5-6 to TRBJ1-6; no definite D call. V gave up 4 bases and J gave up 0 bases, with 8 bases separating them. The CDR3 sequence is 15 residues long. Germline CDR1 reads SGHDT; CDR2 reads YYEEEE.

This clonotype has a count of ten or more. Here the CDR3 reads CASSPGTASSYEQYF. CDR3 nucleotides: TGTGCCAGTAGTCCCGGGACAGCATCCTCCTACGAGCAGTACTTC. The chain joins TRBV19 to TRBJ2-7, with 7 bases matching TRBD1. There are 15 residues in the CDR3. The germline CDR1 and CDR2 sequences are LNHDA and SQIVND (reference sequence). V lost 5 bases to trimming and J lost 0 bases; unmatched junction nucleotides: 7.

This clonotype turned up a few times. DNA of the CDR3: TGTGCCAGCAGCTCCTATCATGAGCAGTTCTTC. Translating gives CASSSYHEQFF. The J gene is TRBJ2-1, the V gene TRBV5-4; no reliable D call. Germline V gene data show CDR1 as SGHNT and CDR2 as YYREEE (reference sequence). The V end was cut by 3 bases, the J end by 8 bases, with 6 bases between. The CDR3 contains 11 residues.

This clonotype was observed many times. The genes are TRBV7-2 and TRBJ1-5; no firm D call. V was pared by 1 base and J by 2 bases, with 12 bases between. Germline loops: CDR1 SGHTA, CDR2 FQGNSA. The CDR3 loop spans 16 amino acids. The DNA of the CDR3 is TGTGCCAGCAGCTTAGGGCAGGCAGCTGGCAATCAGCCCCAGCATTTT. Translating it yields CASSLGQAAGNQPQHF.

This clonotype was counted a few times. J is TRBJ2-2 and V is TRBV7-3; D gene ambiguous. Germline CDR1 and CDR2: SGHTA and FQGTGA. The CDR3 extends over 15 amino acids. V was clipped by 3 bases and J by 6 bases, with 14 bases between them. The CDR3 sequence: CASSFGGHTSGELFF. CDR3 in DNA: TGTGCCAGCAGCTTCGGCGGCCACACCTCCGGGGAGCTGTTTTTT.